This T cell receptor beta chain stems from a study of cytomegalovirus exposure and HLA in healthy donors. Study-wide results and limits: In a later analysis, TCR beta V- and J-gene trimming showed a link to a missense DCLRE1C variant. Beyond CMV serostatus, there was no information to go on about immune exposure. When the data were analyzed later, several of the most significant clusters appeared to be linked to common viral pathogens.

This clone was recorded a few times. Its antigen is undetermined. In germline, CDR1 is SNHLY, CDR2 FYNNEI. V lost 5 bases, J lost 4 bases, and 6 bases stayed unmatched. This CDR3 spans 16 amino acids. PCR was performed using 60 Vbeta and 13 Jbeta primers. Profiling relied on immunoSEQ multiplex PCR, and the TCRdb table lists in-frame clones only, not all of them. This sample yields some 120,000 clones, of which approximately 17% are seen a single time; about 3.1% belongs to the top ten. Sequences were obtained from PBMCs. The TCR originated in a female donor in good health and CMV-seropositive. The chain recombines TRBV2 with TRBJ2-3; TRBD2 matches at 13 bases. The CDR3 region is CASSKRLAGGPDTQYF. The CDR3 DNA reads TGTGCCAGCAGTAAAAGACTAGCGGGGGGCCCAGATACGCAGTATTTT.